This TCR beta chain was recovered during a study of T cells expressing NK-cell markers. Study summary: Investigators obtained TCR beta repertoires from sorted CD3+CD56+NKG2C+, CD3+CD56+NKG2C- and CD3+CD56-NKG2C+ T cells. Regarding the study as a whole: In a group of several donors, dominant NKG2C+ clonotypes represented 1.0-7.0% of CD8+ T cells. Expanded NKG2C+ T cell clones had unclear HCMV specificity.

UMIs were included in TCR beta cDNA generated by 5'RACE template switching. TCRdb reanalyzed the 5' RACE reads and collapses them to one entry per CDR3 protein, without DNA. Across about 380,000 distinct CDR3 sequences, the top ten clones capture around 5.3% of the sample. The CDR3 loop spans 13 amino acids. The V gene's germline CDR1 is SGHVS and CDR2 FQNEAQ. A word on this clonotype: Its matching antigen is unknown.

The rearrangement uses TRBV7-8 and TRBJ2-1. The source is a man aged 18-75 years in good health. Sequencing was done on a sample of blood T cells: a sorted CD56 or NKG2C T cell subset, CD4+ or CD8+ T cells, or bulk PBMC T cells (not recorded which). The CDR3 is CASSFGQDNEQFF.